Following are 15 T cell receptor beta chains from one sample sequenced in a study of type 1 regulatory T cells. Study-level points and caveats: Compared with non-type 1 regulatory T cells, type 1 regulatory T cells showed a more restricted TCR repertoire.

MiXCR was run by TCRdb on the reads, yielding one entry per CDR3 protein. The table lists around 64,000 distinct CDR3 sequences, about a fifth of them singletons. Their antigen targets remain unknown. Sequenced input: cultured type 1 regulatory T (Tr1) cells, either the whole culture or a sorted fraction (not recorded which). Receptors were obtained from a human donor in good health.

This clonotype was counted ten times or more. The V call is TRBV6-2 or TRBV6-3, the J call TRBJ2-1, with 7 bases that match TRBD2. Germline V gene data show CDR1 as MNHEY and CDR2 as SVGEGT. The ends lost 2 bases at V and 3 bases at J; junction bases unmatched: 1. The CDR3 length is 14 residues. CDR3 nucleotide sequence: TGTGCCAGCAGTTACCCGGGGGGCTACAATGAGCAGTTCTTC. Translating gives CASSYPGGYNEQFF.

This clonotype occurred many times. The CDR3 region has the DNA TGCGCCAGCAGCGCCGGTATGAACACTGAAGCTTTCTTT. This encodes CASSAGMNTEAFF. The chain is built from TRBV5-1 and TRBJ1-1; D not resolved. From germline, CDR1 is SGHRS and CDR2 YFSETQ. The CDR3 has 13 amino acids. V gave up 4 bases and J gave up 0 bases, with 7 bases separating them.

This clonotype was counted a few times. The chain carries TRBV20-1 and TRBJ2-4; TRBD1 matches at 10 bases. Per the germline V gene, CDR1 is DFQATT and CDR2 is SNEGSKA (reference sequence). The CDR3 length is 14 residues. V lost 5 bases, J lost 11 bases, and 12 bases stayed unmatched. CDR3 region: CSASLGTGAYVQYF. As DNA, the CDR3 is TGCAGTGCTTCCCTCGGGACAGGGGCCTATGTTCAGTACTTC.

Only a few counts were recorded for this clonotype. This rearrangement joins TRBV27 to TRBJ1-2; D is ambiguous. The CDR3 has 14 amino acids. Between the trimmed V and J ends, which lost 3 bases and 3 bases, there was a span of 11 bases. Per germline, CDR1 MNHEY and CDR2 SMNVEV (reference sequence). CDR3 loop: CASSFRAQDYGYTF. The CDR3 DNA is TGTGCCAGCAGTTTTCGGGCTCAAGACTATGGCTACACCTTC.

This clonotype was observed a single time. The CDR3 DNA reads TGTGCCAGCAGCGTAAGGTCCCGGGAGGTCGCCTACAATGAGCAGTTCTTC. Translation: CASSVRSREVAYNEQFF. V gene TRBV9 combines with J gene TRBJ2-1; TRBD2 aligns across 7 bases. The CDR3 is made up of 17 amino acids. V trimming: 1 base; J trimming: 2 bases; junction bases outside the gene matches: 9. CDR1 and CDR2 from the germline V gene are SGDLS and YYNGEE.

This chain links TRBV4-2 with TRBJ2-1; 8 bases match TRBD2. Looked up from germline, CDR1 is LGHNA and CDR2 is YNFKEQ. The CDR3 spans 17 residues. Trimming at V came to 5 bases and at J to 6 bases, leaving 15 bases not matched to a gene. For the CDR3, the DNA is TGTGCCAGCAGCAGAGCTGGAAGCGGGAGAGGAGTCAATGAGCAGTTCTTC. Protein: CASSRAGSGRGVNEQFF.

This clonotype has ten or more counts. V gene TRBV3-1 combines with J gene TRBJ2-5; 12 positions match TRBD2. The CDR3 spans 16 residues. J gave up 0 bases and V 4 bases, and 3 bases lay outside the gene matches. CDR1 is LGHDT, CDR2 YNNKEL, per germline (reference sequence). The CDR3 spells CASSLGLAGYQETQYF. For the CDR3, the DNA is TGTGCCAGCAGCCTAGGACTAGCGGGGTACCAAGAGACCCAGTACTTC.

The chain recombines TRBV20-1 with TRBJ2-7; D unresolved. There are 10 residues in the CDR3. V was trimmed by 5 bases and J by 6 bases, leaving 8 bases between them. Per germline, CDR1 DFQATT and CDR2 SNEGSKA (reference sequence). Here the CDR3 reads CSARLLEQYF. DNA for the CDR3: TGCAGTGCTCGACTTCTCGAGCAGTACTTC.

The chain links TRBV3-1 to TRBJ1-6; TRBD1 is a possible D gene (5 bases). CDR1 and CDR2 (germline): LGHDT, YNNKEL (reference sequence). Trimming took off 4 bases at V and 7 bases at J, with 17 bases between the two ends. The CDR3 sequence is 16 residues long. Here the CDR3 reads CASSRFGGVRNSPLHF. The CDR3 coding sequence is TGTGCCAGCAGCCGTTTTGGAGGGGTACGGAATTCACCCCTCCACTTT.

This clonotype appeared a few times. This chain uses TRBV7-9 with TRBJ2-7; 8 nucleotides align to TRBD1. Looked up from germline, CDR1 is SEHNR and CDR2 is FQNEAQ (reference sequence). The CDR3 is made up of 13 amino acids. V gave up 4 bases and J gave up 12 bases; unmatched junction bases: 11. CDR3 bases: TGTGCCAGCAGCTCATCCCGACACGGACAGGGGTACTTC. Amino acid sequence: CASSSSRHGQGYF.

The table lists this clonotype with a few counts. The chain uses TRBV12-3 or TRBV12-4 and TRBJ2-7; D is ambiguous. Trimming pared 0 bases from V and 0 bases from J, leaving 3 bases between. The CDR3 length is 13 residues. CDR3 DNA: TGTGCCAGCAGTTTAGCAGCCTCCTACGAGCAGTACTTC. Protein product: CASSLAASYEQYF.

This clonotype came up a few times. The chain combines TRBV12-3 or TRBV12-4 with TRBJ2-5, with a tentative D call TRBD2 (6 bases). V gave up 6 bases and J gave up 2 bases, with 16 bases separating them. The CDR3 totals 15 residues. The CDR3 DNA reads TGTGCCAGCAGCCCCTTTGTGGCGGGGCAAGAGACCCAGTACTTC. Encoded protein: CASSPFVAGQETQYF.

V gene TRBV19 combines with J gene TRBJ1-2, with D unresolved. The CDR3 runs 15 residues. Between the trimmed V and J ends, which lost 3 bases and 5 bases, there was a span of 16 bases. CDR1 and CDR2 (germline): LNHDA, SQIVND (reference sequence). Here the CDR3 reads CASSIGPGLVYGYTF. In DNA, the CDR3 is TGTGCCAGTAGTATCGGGCCTGGATTGGTTTATGGCTACACCTTC.

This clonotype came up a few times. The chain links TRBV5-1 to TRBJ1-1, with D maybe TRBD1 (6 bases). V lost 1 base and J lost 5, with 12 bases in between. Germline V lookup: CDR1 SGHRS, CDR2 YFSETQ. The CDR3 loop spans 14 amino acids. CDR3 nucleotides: TGCGCCAGCAGCTTGCAACAGGGCCGGACTGAAGCTTTCTTT. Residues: CASSLQQGRTEAFF.

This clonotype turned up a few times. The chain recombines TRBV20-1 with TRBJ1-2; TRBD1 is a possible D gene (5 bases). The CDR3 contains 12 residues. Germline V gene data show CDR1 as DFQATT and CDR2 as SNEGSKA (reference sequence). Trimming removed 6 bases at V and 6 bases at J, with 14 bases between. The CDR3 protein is CSADGHPHGYTF. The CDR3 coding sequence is TGCAGTGCCGACGGACACCCACATGGCTACACCTTC.